This note documents a single T cell receptor (beta chain) sequence. No antigen is known for it. The protocol was immunoSEQ multiplex PCR, while the TCRdb copy is restricted to in-frame clones and leaves out a portion. The sample has 70,000 to 95,000 clones, 80% to 95% seen once. These data originate in a study of OX40 agonist ivuxolimab in advanced cancers. Study overall: Every 2 weeks, ivuxolimab was infused into the patients intravenously at between 0.01 and 10 mg/kg.

V was clipped by 0 bases and J by 6 bases; unmatched bases: 9. CDR1 ENHRY and CDR2 SYGVKD come from the germline V gene. This CDR3 has 17 residues. Study-level results: Partial responders at 0.1-3.0 mg/kg showed near-lowest clonal expansion.

The V gene is TRBV10-3, the J gene TRBJ2-2, with 8 bases fitting TRBD2. This TCR derives from an adult with an advanced solid tumor such as melanoma, head and neck, liver or kidney cancer. Sequenced here: CD4+ or CD8+ T cells sorted from blood, sampled in a trial of the OX40 agonist ivuxolimab. The CDR3 loop is CAISESRGAPRAGELFF. CDR3 nucleotides: TGTGCCATCAGTGAGTCGCGGGGGGCTCCGCGGGCCGGGGAGCTGTTTTTT.